This T cell receptor (beta chain) was captured in a study of OX40 agonist ivuxolimab in advanced cancers. Some background on the complete study: Ivuxolimab was an agonistic, fully human IgG2 monoclonal antibody directed against OX40 (CD134), a costimulatory receptor. Intravenous ivuxolimab was administered to patients every 2 weeks at six dose levels: 0.01, 0.1, 0.3, 1.5, 3 and 10 mg/kg. Among the 52 dose-escalation patients, approximately 20 had hepatocellular carcinoma, 15 or so melanoma, 9 renal cell carcinoma and 9 head and neck cancer. In the dose-escalation cohort, around four fifths of patients were male, and the mean age was approximately 60 years with a range of roughly 23 to 90. Prior anti-PD-1, anti-PD-L1 or anti-CTLA-4 therapy was permitted, and checkpoint inhibitors had been received by about 44% of dose-escalation patients. Three dose-escalation patients achieved partial responses, one with hepatocellular carcinoma and two with cutaneous melanoma. Peripheral TCRbeta sequencing was intended to test whether TCR sequence diversity was altered and clonal T-cell expansion was caused by ivuxolimab. The paper reports the monotherapy dose-escalation portion (N of about 47 patients) of the phase I ivuxolimab trial. The investigation overall reported the following: In the 0.1-3.0 mg/kg groups, partial responders were among the patients with the lowest normalized peripheral clonal expansion, particularly in CD8+ T cells. Low levels of normalized T-cell clonal expansion were also shown by some nonresponding patients. On average, CD8+ T cells showed more expanded clones than CD4+ T cells after ivuxolimab. The antigen specificity of the clonally expanded peripheral T cells was not determined. Clonal expansion of both CD4+ and CD8+ blood T cells was observed from baseline to week 6 at doses 0.1 to 3.0 mg/kg.

Turning to this clone: Its antigen remains undetermined. Per-nucleotide qualities are absent, and no much larger clonotype sits a single base away.

The trial excluded patients who had a history of autoimmune disease or were on systemic immunosuppression. Peripheral blood for TCR sequencing was drawn from every dose cohort at baseline, at cycle 4 day 1 and at cycle 7 day 1. Samples came from an open-label, multicenter, first-in-human phase I dose-escalation trial of ivuxolimab. The trial enrolled adults with locally advanced or metastatic head and neck squamous cell, hepatocellular, melanoma or renal cell carcinoma. Before TCR sequencing, CD4+ T cells and CD8+ T cells were sorted from peripheral blood as separate populations. For sequencing of the TCRbeta CDR3 region, genomic DNA was extracted from the sorted cells. The immunoSEQ Assay was used to sequence the TCRbeta CDR3 regions. The table was pulled from immuneACCESS by TCRdb, which kept in-frame rearrangements only. Such tables lose some clones; where checked, under half of the loss comes from unresolved V genes, and the rest has no known cause. The sample contains some 110,000 clones, roughly nine tenths of them found a single time. The ten largest clones capture around 0.5% of the sample.

From its cysteine to its phenylalanine, the CDR3 spans 13 amino acids. Only CDR3 DNA remains: 39 bases, in frame from the first base. CDR1 MNHEY and CDR2 SVGAGI were looked up in the germline V gene. Trimming removed 7 bases from V and 5 bases from J; the gene matches leave 5 bases unexplained. Recombination linked TRBV6-5 to TRBJ2-5; TRBD2 fits 9 bases in the junction. This specimen consisted of CD4+ or CD8+ T cells sorted from blood, obtained in a trial of the OX40 agonist ivuxolimab. The clonotype comes from an adult with an advanced solid tumor such as melanoma, head and neck, liver or kidney cancer. The DNA reads TGTGCCAGCAAGCGGGGGGCAGCGGAGACCCAGTACTTC. Its amino acids are CASKRGAAETQYF.